This entry is about one T cell receptor beta chain. Its antigen is not known. The data derive from a study of cytomegalovirus exposure and HLA in healthy donors. Study at large: Samples from HLA-typed donors yielded approximately 80 million unique TCRs in an early data release. Among the 370 or so donors who were genotyped, about 79% fell in the genetic ancestry cluster that is associated with self-reported Caucasian donors. Regarding the study as a whole: The authors judged a highly shared variant cluster likely a sequencing artifact. Earlier findings revealed that most TCR beta V segments proved productive either about 90% or about 30% of the time.

The length of the CDR3 is 15 residues. Germline lookup yields CDR1 SGHAT and CDR2 FQNNGV. V dropped 4 bases and J dropped 1 base, with 12 bases sitting between them. With 60 Vbeta and 13 Jbeta primers, the PCR was carried out. The table came from immunoSEQ multiplex PCR; TCRdb's copy has only in-frame clones and leaves some out. This sample has about 130,000 clones, with about 84% found just once. The receptor's source is a man between 18 and 29 years old in good health and CMV-seropositive. Source material: PBMCs. The rearrangement links TRBV11-2 to TRBJ2-3; a weak D match, TRBD1 (7 bases). The CDR3 here is CASSWGDRRTDTQYF. As DNA, the CDR3 is TGTGCCAGCAGCTGGGGGGACAGACGCACAGATACGCAGTATTTT.